These 26 T cell receptor beta chains came from one sample sequenced in a study of T cells in localized non-small cell lung cancer. Produced via immunoSEQ multiplex PCR; TCRdb's table is partial and in-frame only. Here the sample spans 20,000 to 25,000 clones, more than 75% being singletons. The source was PBMCs, collected before any cancer treatment. These receptors all come from a man aged 35-75 years with stage II squamous cell lung carcinoma.

The J gene is TRBJ2-4, the V gene TRBV7-9; 8 nucleotides agree with TRBD2. This CDR3 spans 13 amino acids. With 1 base clipped from V and 14 bases from J, the junction kept 7 bases outside the gene matches. Looked up from germline, CDR1 is SEHNR and CDR2 is FQNEAQ (reference sequence). This chain's CDR3 is CASSLGASGFEYF. The DNA for the CDR3 is TGTGCCAGCAGCTTAGGGGCTAGCGGGTTCGAGTACTTC.

The chain combines TRBV2 with TRBJ2-5; no clear D. CDR1 SNHLY and CDR2 FYNNEI come from the germline V gene. This CDR3 is 13 amino acids long. V gave up 4 bases and J gave up 5 bases, with 11 bases separating them. The CDR3 bases are TGTGCCAGCAGTGTTGATACTGGGGAGACCCAGTACTTC. It encodes CASSVDTGETQYF.

This clone came up once. The chain combines TRBV5-6 with TRBJ1-1; 9 bases are shared with TRBD1. The germline CDR1 and CDR2 sequences are SGHDT and YYEEEE. The CDR3 consists of 13 residues. J lost 10 bases, V lost 4 bases, and 8 bases had no gene match. The CDR3 DNA reads TGTGCCAGCAGCGCGGGACAGGGCGGTGGAGCTTTCTTT. The encoded protein is CASSAGQGGGAFF.

The rearrangement links TRBV9 to TRBJ1-1; D ambiguous. There are 13 residues in the CDR3. The V and J ends lost 4 bases and 3 bases respectively, with 10 bases between them. Looked up from germline, CDR1 is SGDLS and CDR2 is YYNGEE. CDR3 coding DNA: TGTGCCAGCAGCCCCAGTCATCACACTGAAGCTTTCTTT. Translation: CASSPSHHTEAFF.

V and J are TRBV2 and TRBJ1-4; TRBD1 might be the D (6 bases). Trimming took 5 bases from V and 8 from J, leaving 18 bases between them. This CDR3 is built from 15 residues. Germline V gene sequence: CDR1 SNHLY, CDR2 FYNNEI. The CDR3 here is CASSSHRVPAEKLFF. The CDR3 region has the DNA TGTGCCAGCAGTTCCCACAGGGTCCCAGCCGAAAAACTGTTTTTT.

This clone was seen once. This chain uses TRBV6-5 with TRBJ1-1; D might be TRBD1 (5 bases). In germline, CDR1 is MNHEY, CDR2 SVGAGI. There are 13 residues in the CDR3. Trimming took off 2 bases at V and 7 bases at J, with 11 bases between the two ends. The CDR3 DNA follows: TGTGCCAGCAGTTACAGGCAGGGCGGTGAAGCTTTCTTT. Residues: CASSYRQGGEAFF.

The chain carries TRBV7-7 and TRBJ1-1; possibly TRBD1 for D (5 bases). The CDR3 has 18 residues. V was trimmed by 2 bases and J by 3 bases, leaving 22 bases between them. Germline V gives CDR1 SSHAT, CDR2 FNYEAQ (reference sequence). This CDR3 is CASSLTIPTERGDTEAFF. DNA for the CDR3: TGTGCCAGCAGCTTAACCATCCCGACAGAAAGAGGCGACACTGAAGCTTTCTTT.

The gene calls are TRBV29-1 and TRBJ1-1, with TRBD1 as a possible D gene (6 bases). Germline V gene data show CDR1 as SQVTM and CDR2 as ANQGSEA. Trimming shortened V by 7 bases and J by 8 bases, and 14 bases separated the two germline ends. This CDR3 is built from 11 residues. CDR3 residues: CSAGSGTEAFF. Here the CDR3 DNA reads TGCAGCGCGGGTTCTGGGACAGAAGCTTTCTTT.

The chain recombines TRBV9 with TRBJ1-1; a weak D match, TRBD1 (6 bases). The V and J ends lost 4 bases and 1 base respectively, with 17 bases between them. Per the germline V gene, CDR1 is SGDLS and CDR2 is YYNGEE. The CDR3 length is 16 residues. In DNA form, the CDR3 reads TGTGCCAGCAGCATAGAGGCAGGGGTGTCGAACACTGAAGCTTTCTTT. This sequence encodes CASSIEAGVSNTEAFF.

The rearrangement uses TRBV18 and TRBJ1-2; tentatively, D is TRBD1 (5 bases). V was trimmed by 1 base and J by 0 bases, leaving 12 bases between them. Germline V gene data show CDR1 as KGHSH and CDR2 as LQKENI. This CDR3 region has 16 residues. The CDR3 bases are TGTGCCAGCTCACCACAGCAGGGAGAGACTAACTATGGCTACACCTTC. Its protein product is CASSPQQGETNYGYTF.

The chain recombines TRBV2 with TRBJ1-6; 8 positions match TRBD1. The V and J ends lost 6 bases and 14 bases, in that order; junction bases with no gene match: 12. CDR3 length: 14 residues. The V gene's germline CDR1 is SNHLY and CDR2 FYNNEI. The CDR3 DNA is TGTGCCAGCAGAAGCGGACAGGGAAGGGGGGCCCTCCACTTT. It translates to CASRSGQGRGALHF.

This chain connects TRBV11-2 to TRBJ2-3, with 9 bases that match TRBD2. The junction had 4 bases not matched to a gene; V was cut back by 1 base and J by 2 bases. Per the germline V gene, CDR1 is SGHAT and CDR2 is FQNNGV. CDR3 length equals 16 residues. The CDR3 reads CASSLAAGGFTDTQYF. In DNA form, the CDR3 reads TGTGCCAGCAGCTTAGCGGCGGGAGGGTTCACAGATACGCAGTATTTT.

V usage is TRBV6-5 and J usage is TRBJ1-1; D not resolved. The CDR3 is 16 amino acids. Per the germline V gene, CDR1 is MNHEY and CDR2 is SVGAGI. Trimming left V 0 bases short and J 1 base short, with 12 bases between. This CDR3 is CASSYSQGQENTEAFF. Written as DNA, the CDR3 is TGTGCCAGCAGTTACTCCCAAGGTCAGGAGAACACTGAAGCTTTCTTT.

This rearrangement joins TRBV11-2 to TRBJ1-2; the D is unclear. Trimming cost V 1 base and J 2 bases, with 20 bases left between them. Per the germline V gene, CDR1 is SGHAT and CDR2 is FQNNGV. The CDR3 extends over 18 amino acids. The CDR3 is CASSLASGSTVVNYGYTF. DNA of the CDR3: TGTGCCAGCAGCTTAGCCTCCGGCTCGACGGTGGTCAACTATGGCTACACCTTC.

J is TRBJ2-7 and V is TRBV2; D may match TRBD1 or TRBD2 (5 bases each). There are 13 residues in the CDR3. Germline lookup yields CDR1 SNHLY and CDR2 FYNNEI. Trimming removed 8 bases at V and 0 bases at J, with 11 bases between. Here the CDR3 reads CASDPGASYEQYF. In nucleotides, the CDR3 is TGTGCCAGCGATCCCGGGGCCTCCTACGAGCAGTACTTC.

V usage is TRBV6-5 and J usage is TRBJ1-6, with D tentatively TRBD1 (5 bases). This CDR3 contains 16 residues. V lost 0 bases and J 4 bases, leaving 10 bases between the germline ends. Germline V gene lookup returns CDR1 MNHEY and CDR2 SVGAGI. CDR3 coding DNA: TGTGCCAGCAGTTACTCGACGTGGGGGTATAATTCACCCCTCCACTTT. It specifies CASSYSTWGYNSPLHF.

This rearrangement joins TRBV30 to TRBJ2-7; D perhaps matches TRBD1 (6 bases). The germline V and J ends were trimmed by 3 bases and 2 bases, with 11 bases remaining between them. CDR1 is GTSNPN, CDR2 SVGIG, per germline (reference sequence). CDR3 size: 13 residues. The CDR3 loop reads CAWRGQRTYEQYF. The CDR3 DNA is TGTGCCTGGAGAGGACAGCGAACCTACGAGCAGTACTTC.

The chain uses TRBV11-2 and TRBJ2-6, with D unclear. This CDR3 has 15 amino acids. Between the trimmed V and J ends, which lost 5 bases and 1 base, there was a span of 9 bases. In germline, CDR1 is SGHAT, CDR2 FQNNGV. DNA for the CDR3: TGTGCCAGCAGCATCCGGTCGTCTGGGGCCAACGTCCTGACTTTC. Translation: CASSIRSSGANVLTF. The entire variable domain, with the rest obtained from reference TRBV11-2 and TRBJ2-6, is as follows: EAGVAQSPRYKIIEKRQSVAFWCNPISGHATLYWYQQILGQGPKLLIQFQNNGVVDDSQLPKDRFSAERLKGVDSTLKIQPAKLEDSAVYLCASSIRSSGANVLTFGAGSRLTVL.

The chain recombines TRBV30 with TRBJ1-1, with unresolved D. The CDR3 totals 13 residues. The V end lost 0 bases, the J end lost 2 bases, and 7 bases lay between the germline ends. Germline CDR1 is GTSNPN and CDR2 is SVGIG (reference sequence). The CDR3, as DNA: TGTGCCTGGAGTGTAGGTTATAACACTGAAGCTTTCTTT. This codes for CAWSVGYNTEAFF.

The V gene is TRBV18, the J gene TRBJ2-7; possible D gene TRBD1, 6 bases. CDR1 KGHSH and CDR2 LQKENI come from the germline V gene. This CDR3 has 14 residues. V lost 5 bases to trimming and J lost 5 bases, with 16 bases between them. The CDR3 bases are TGTGCCAGCTCATACCTCGGACAGCCGAACGAGCAGTACTTC. Translation: CASSYLGQPNEQYF.

The chain carries TRBV6-5 and TRBJ1-5; tentative D call: TRBD1 (6 bases). Germline CDR1 MNHEY, CDR2 SVGAGI. Between the trimmed V and J ends, which lost 6 bases and 6 bases, there was a span of 15 bases. The CDR3 is 14 residues long. The CDR3 nucleotides are TGTGCCAGCAGAAAAACAGGGTTGTCTCAGCCCCAGCATTTT. The encoded protein is CASRKTGLSQPQHF.

The chain couples TRBV10-3 to TRBJ1-2; D gene uncertain. Looked up from germline, CDR1 is ENHRY and CDR2 is SYGVKD. The V end lost 9 bases, the J end lost 3 bases, and 11 bases lay between the germline ends. The length of the CDR3 is 12 residues. The CDR3 DNA reads TGTGCCATTTCGGAGGGAGACTATGGCTACACCTTC. It encodes CAISEGDYGYTF.

This clone was counted a few times. The rearrangement links TRBV6-5 to TRBJ2-7; D tentatively reads TRBD1 or TRBD2 (5 bases each). Trimming removed 5 bases at V and 4 bases at J, with 15 bases between. Looked up from germline, CDR1 is MNHEY and CDR2 is SVGAGI. This CDR3 is built from 14 residues. Written as DNA, the CDR3 is TGTGCCAGCAGTCCCCGGGACGGACGATACGAGCAGTACTTC. It codes for CASSPRDGRYEQYF.

V is TRBV15 and J is TRBJ2-7, with 7 bases lining up with TRBD2. The CDR3 extends over 14 amino acids. Germline V gene lookup returns CDR1 LNHNV and CDR2 YYDKDF (reference sequence). V gave up 3 bases and J gave up 3 bases; unmatched junction bases: 5. CDR3 DNA: TGTGCCACCAGCAGGGGGGGGTCCATCTACGAGCAGTACTTC. Translating gives CATSRGGSIYEQYF.

The DNA for the CDR3 is TGTGCCAGCAGTTACTCGGAAACCAATCAGCCCCAGCATTTT. Translating gives CASSYSETNQPQHF. The chain has TRBV6-5 and TRBJ1-5; D not resolved. Between the trimmed V and J ends, which lost 0 bases and 3 bases, there was a span of 6 bases. Germline V CDR1 and CDR2: MNHEY, SVGAGI. The CDR3 is 14 amino acids.

The CDR3 coding sequence is TGCGCCAGCAGCTCCCTGGGGTCCAGCCTCTATGGCTACACCTTC. It specifies CASSSLGSSLYGYTF. This chain links TRBV5-1 with TRBJ1-2; D is unresolved. Trimming took off 3 bases at V and 4 bases at J, with 16 bases between the two ends. The germline V gene has CDR1 SGHRS and CDR2 YFSETQ. The CDR3 contains 15 residues.